The rows below give T cell receptor beta chains drawn from one sample of a study of cytomegalovirus exposure and HLA in healthy donors. Generated by immunoSEQ multiplex PCR, the TCRdb table keeps only in-frame clones and is missing some. The repertoire has fewer than 200,000 clones, 65% to 90% of them found once; the top ten carry over 8.5%. Sequencing was done on a sample of PBMCs. These receptors all come from a man aged 50 or older in good health and CMV-seropositive. Both conserved end residues are part of each CDR3.

cdr3_aa | v_call
CAIRDRGRLENTEAFF | TRBV10-3
CASSPPLGGALAFF | TRBV18
CATSRDLHYGYTF | TRBV15
CAISESERAPYEQYF | TRBV10-3
CAISEEGDRGNTIYF | TRBV10-3
CSVDHTGDRAGYTF | TRBV29-1
CASSAGRLVVGTNEKLFF | TRBV6-1
CASSLAAAKNIQYF | TRBV7-9
CASSDELSFWRGGNNEQFF | TRBV2
CASTRTSGGYEQYF | TRBV6-5
CASSLQPGGNTGELFF | TRBV7-3
CASSPGAGLRNTIYF | TRBV7-6
CASSSGGLGLGEQYF | TRBV7-8
CASSPAGTTGEQFF | TRBV7-9
CASSYADMNTEAFF | TRBV6-6
CASRHDTGELFF | TRBV6-6
CASSPSQVPHSYEQYF | TRBV7-9
CASSLAAAGIPPVTQYF | TRBV7-6
CASSQVQKPRIGELFF | TRBV14
CASSWTGPGNTIYF | TRBV19
CASSSGTSDEQYF | TRBV18
CASSVDSAGNTIYF | TRBV9
CASREGTGRSPLHF | TRBV6-5
CAWGGTGQNQPQHF | TRBV30
CASSLTTGGISNEQFF | TRBV7-3
CASSPPGQSDTQYF | TRBV11-2
CASSQGIAGNTIYF | TRBV14